The present T cell receptor beta chain was sequenced within a study of T cells after yellow fever vaccination. Concerning this clonotype itself: Its antigen remains unidentified.

Findings and caveats of the study: Most primary-vaccination clones reappeared after the booster (approximately 96% CD4, 75% to 90% CD8). Researchers report a weaker secondary response that nonetheless peaked faster, day 5 versus 15. A small proportion of clonotypes was detected in both the CD4 and CD8 compartments.

UMIs and a universal primer site were added when TCR cDNA was made by 5'RACE template switching. TCRdb passed the 5' RACE reads through MiXCR, listing each CDR3 protein once. In the table there are a few hundred thousand distinct CDR3 sequences, roughly 4.3% of which are singletons. The origin of this receptor is a man aged 18 to 29 who received the YFV17D yellow fever vaccine. Sequences were derived from PBMCs, sampled 5 days after the yellow fever booster vaccination.

As DNA, the CDR3 is TGTGCCAGCAGCTTAGTAGGGGAGAGGAACACTGAAGCTTTCTTT. Its protein product is CASSLVGERNTEAFF. The chain combines TRBV7-2 with TRBJ1-1, with a possible D match to TRBD1 (5 bases). Germline V gene lookup returns CDR1 SGHTA and CDR2 FQGNSA. Trimming cost V 1 base and J 1 base, with 10 bases left between them. The CDR3 loop spans 15 amino acids.